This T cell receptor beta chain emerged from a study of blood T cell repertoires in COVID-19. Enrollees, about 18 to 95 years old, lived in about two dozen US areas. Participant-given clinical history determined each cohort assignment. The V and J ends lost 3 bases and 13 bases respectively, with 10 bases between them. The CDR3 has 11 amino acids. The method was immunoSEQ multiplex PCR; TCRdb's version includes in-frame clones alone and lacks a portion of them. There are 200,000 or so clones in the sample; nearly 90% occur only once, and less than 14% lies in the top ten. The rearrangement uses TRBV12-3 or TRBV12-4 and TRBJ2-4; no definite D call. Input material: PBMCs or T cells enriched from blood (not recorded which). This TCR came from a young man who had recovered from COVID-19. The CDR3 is CASSFGSYQYF. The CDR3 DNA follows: TGTGCCAGCAGTTTCGGTTCCTACCAGTACTTC.